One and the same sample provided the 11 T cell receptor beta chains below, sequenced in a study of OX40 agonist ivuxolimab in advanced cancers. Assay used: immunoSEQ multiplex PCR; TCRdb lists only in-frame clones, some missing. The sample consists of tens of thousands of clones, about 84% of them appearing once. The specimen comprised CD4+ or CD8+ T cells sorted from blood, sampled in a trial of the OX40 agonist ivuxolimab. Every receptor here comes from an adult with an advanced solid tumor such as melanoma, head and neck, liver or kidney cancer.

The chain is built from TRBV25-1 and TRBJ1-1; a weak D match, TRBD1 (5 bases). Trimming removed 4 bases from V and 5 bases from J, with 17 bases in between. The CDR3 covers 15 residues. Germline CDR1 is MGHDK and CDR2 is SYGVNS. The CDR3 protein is CASSVGGRVRTEAFF. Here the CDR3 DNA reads TGTGCCAGCAGTGTCGGAGGCAGGGTGAGAACTGAAGCTTTCTTT. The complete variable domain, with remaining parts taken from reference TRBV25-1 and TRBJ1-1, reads EADIYQTPRYLVIGTGKKITLECSQTMGHDKMYWYQQDPGMELHLIHYSYGVNSTEKGDLSSESTVSRIRTEHFPLTLESARPSHTSQYLCASSVGGRVRTEAFFGQGTRLTVV.

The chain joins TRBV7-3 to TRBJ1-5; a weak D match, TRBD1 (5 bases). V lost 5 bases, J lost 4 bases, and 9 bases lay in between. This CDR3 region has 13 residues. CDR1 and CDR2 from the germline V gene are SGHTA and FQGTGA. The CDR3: CASSPGENQPQHF. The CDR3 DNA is TGTGCCAGCAGCCCGGGGGAGAATCAGCCCCAGCATTTT.

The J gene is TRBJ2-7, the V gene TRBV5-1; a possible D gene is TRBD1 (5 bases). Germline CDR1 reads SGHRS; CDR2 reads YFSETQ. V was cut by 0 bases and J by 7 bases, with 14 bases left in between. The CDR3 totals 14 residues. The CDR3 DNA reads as TGCGCCAGCAGCTTGGCAGGTGAACCAGGGGAGCAGTACTTC. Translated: CASSLAGEPGEQYF.

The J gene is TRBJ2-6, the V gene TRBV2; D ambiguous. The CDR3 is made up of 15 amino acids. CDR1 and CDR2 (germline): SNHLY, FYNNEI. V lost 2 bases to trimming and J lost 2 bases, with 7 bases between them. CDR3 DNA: TGTGCCAGCAGTGAAAGCTACGCTGGGGCCAACGTCCTGACTTTC. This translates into CASSESYAGANVLTF.

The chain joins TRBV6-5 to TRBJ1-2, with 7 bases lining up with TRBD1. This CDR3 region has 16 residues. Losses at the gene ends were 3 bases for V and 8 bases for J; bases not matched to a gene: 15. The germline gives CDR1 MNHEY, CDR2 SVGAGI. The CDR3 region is CASSYWGNRGFGGYTF. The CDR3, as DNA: TGTGCCAGCAGTTATTGGGGGAACAGGGGCTTTGGAGGCTACACCTTC.

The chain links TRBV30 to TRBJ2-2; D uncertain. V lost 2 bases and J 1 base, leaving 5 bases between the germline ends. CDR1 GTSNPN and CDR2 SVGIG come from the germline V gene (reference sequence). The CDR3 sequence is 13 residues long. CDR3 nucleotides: TGTGCCTGGAGTCGCGGGAACACCGGGGAGCTGTTTTTT. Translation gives CAWSRGNTGELFF. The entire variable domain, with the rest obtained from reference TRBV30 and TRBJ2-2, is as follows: SQTIHQWPATLVQPVGSPLSLECTVEGTSNPNLYWYRQAAGRGLQLLFYSVGIGQISSEVPQNLSASRPQDRQFILSSKKLLLSDSGFYLCAWSRGNTGELFFGEGSRLTVL.

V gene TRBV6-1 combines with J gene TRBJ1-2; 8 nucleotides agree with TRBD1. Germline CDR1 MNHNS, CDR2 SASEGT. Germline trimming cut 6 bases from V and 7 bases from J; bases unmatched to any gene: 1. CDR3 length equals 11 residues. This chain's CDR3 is CASRGTGGYTF. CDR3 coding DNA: TGTGCCAGCAGGGGGACAGGTGGCTACACCTTC.

The DNA for the CDR3 is TGTGCCAGCAGCTTATACTCACAAGAGACCCAGTACTTC. Its translation: CASSLYSQETQYF. The rearrangement joins TRBV5-4 to TRBJ2-5; D uncertain. The CDR3 is made up of 13 amino acids. Looked up from germline, CDR1 is SGHNT and CDR2 is YYREEE (reference sequence). Deletions cut 2 bases from V and 2 bases from J, with 7 bases between.

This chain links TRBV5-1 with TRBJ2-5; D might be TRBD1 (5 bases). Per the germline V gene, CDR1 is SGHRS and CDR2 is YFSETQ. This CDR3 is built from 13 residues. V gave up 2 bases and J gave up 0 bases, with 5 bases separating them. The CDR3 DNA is TGCGCCAGCAGCTTACAGGACCAAGAGACCCAGTACTTC. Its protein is CASSLQDQETQYF.

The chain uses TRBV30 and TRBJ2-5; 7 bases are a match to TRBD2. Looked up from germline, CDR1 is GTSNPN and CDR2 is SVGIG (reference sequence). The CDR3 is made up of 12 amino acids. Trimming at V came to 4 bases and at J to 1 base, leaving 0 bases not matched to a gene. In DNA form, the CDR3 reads TGTGCCTGGACTAGCGGCCAAGAGACCCAGTACTTC. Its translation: CAWTSGQETQYF.

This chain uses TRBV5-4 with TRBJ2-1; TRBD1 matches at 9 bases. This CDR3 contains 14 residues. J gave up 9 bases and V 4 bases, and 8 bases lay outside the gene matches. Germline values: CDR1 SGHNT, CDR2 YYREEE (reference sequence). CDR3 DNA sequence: TGTGCCAGCAGCCCTCGACAGGGGGTCCCTGAGCAGTTCTTC. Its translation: CASSPRQGVPEQFF.